A selection of T cell receptor beta chains follows, all from one sample in a study of vaccination and CD4 T cells after COVID-19. TCRdb analysed the PCR reads with MiXCR anew, one entry per CDR3 protein. The top ten hold 45% to 50% of the sample, which has 5,800 or so distinct CDR3 sequences, 65% to 70% seen once. These receptors have no identified antigens. Material: CD4+ T cells from blood, cultured in vitro. These receptors came from a human donor who had recovered from COVID-19. The CDR3 runs from the conserved cysteine through the conserved F or W. Fields, in order: J gene, D gene, clone size, V gene, CDR3 DNA, CDR3 protein. A D gene is named only where the DNA matches it firmly. Some rows have no size entry. The others give once, few or many, or a class for an expanded clone.

j_call: TRBJ2-5; d_call: NA; clone_size: NA; v_call: TRBV20-1; cdr3_nt: TGCAGTGTCCGGATCCAAGAGACCCAGTACTTC; cdr3_aa: CSVRIQETQYF
j_call: TRBJ2-5; d_call: TRBD1; clone_size: NA; v_call: TRBV7-2; cdr3_nt: TGTTCCAGCAGCGTTACCGGGACAGAGGAAGAGACCCAGTACTTC; cdr3_aa: CSSSVTGTEEETQYF
j_call: TRBJ2-1; d_call: NA; clone_size: NA; v_call: TRBV15; cdr3_nt: TGTGCCACCAGCAAGGGGAAAGCCTACAATGAGCAGTTCTTC; cdr3_aa: CATSKGKAYNEQFF
j_call: TRBJ2-5; d_call: TRBD2; clone_size: once; v_call: TRBV6-1; cdr3_nt: TGTGCCAGCAGCGGACTAGCGGGGGGTATGAGGGAGACCCAGTACTTC; cdr3_aa: CASSGLAGGMRETQYF
j_call: TRBJ2-7; d_call: TRBD2; clone_size: few; v_call: TRBV20-1; cdr3_nt: TGCAGTGCTAGGCGGGAGTACGAGCAGTACTTC; cdr3_aa: CSARREYEQYF
j_call: TRBJ1-4; d_call: NA; clone_size: NA; v_call: TRBV20-1; cdr3_nt: TGCAGTGCTAGAGATCAGGACCTCGAAAAACTGTTTTTT; cdr3_aa: CSARDQDLEKLFF
j_call: TRBJ1-1; d_call: NA; clone_size: NA; v_call: TRBV7-2; cdr3_nt: TGTGCCAGCAGCCTTAGCGGGGACACTGAAGCTTTCTTT; cdr3_aa: CASSLSGDTEAFF
j_call: TRBJ2-1; d_call: NA; clone_size: NA; v_call: TRBV7-3; cdr3_nt: TGTGCCAGCGGGGGAGGAGCAGGGGTACATGAGCAGTTCTTC; cdr3_aa: CASGGGAGVHEQFF
j_call: TRBJ1-2; d_call: NA; clone_size: NA; v_call: TRBV5-4; cdr3_nt: TGTGCCAGCAGCTTGGTTACGCAGTATGGCTACACCTTC; cdr3_aa: CASSLVTQYGYTF
j_call: TRBJ1-1; d_call: NA; clone_size: few; v_call: TRBV20-1; cdr3_nt: TGCAGTGCATCGAGGACACCCACGGGGACTGAAGCTTTCTTT; cdr3_aa: CSASRTPTGTEAFF
j_call: TRBJ2-7; d_call: NA; clone_size: NA; v_call: TRBV7-2; cdr3_nt: TGTGCCAGCAGCTTGGGAACAGGCGAGCAGTACTTC; cdr3_aa: CASSLGTGEQYF
j_call: TRBJ2-5; d_call: NA; clone_size: NA; v_call: TRBV19; cdr3_nt: TGTGCCAGTAGTGACGTCACCCACGATTTGGAGACCCAGTACTTC; cdr3_aa: CASSDVTHDLETQYF
j_call: TRBJ1-1; d_call: NA; clone_size: NA; v_call: TRBV20-1; cdr3_nt: TGCAGTGCTCCGCGAAATCAAGTTGAAGCTTTCTTT; cdr3_aa: CSAPRNQVEAFF
j_call: TRBJ2-2; d_call: TRBD2; clone_size: few; v_call: TRBV20-1; cdr3_nt: TGCAGTGCTCAGGGGCGGAAGCGGGGGGACACCGGGGAGCTGTTTTTT; cdr3_aa: CSAQGRKRGDTGELFF
j_call: TRBJ2-1; d_call: TRBD1; clone_size: once; v_call: TRBV24-1; cdr3_nt: TGTGCCACCAGTGATGGACAGGGTCAATCTACAGCGAATGAGCAGTTCTTC; cdr3_aa: CATSDGQGQSTANEQFF
j_call: TRBJ1-2; d_call: NA; clone_size: NA; v_call: TRBV28; cdr3_nt: TGTGCCAGCAGTGCAGGGATTTCCGAGGGCTATGGCTACACCTTC; cdr3_aa: CASSAGISEGYGYTF
j_call: TRBJ2-3; d_call: NA; clone_size: NA; v_call: TRBV7-2; cdr3_nt: TGTGCCAGCAGCCTCACCGGGCCGCAGTATTTT; cdr3_aa: CASSLTGPQYF
j_call: TRBJ1-6; d_call: NA; clone_size: few; v_call: TRBV20-1; cdr3_nt: TGCAGTGCTAGGGGGCAGCGGGACTCACCCCTCCACTTT; cdr3_aa: CSARGQRDSPLHF
j_call: TRBJ2-1; d_call: TRBD1; clone_size: NA; v_call: TRBV2; cdr3_nt: TGTGCCAGCAGTGGGACAGGGTGGGACGAGCAGTTCTTC; cdr3_aa: CASSGTGWDEQFF
j_call: TRBJ1-1; d_call: TRBD1; clone_size: NA; v_call: TRBV20-1; cdr3_nt: TGCAGCGCGGGACAGCGAGCTTTCTTT; cdr3_aa: CSAGQRAFF
j_call: TRBJ1-1; d_call: NA; clone_size: NA; v_call: TRBV20-1; cdr3_nt: TGCAGTGCTAGCACTCTATTGAACACTGAAGCTTTCTTT; cdr3_aa: CSASTLLNTEAFF
j_call: TRBJ2-5; d_call: TRBD1; clone_size: NA; v_call: TRBV6-1; cdr3_nt: TGTGCCAGCAGTACCCCAAGGGACAGGGTGGCGCAAGAGACCCAGTACTTC; cdr3_aa: CASSTPRDRVAQETQYF
j_call: TRBJ2-3; d_call: TRBD2; clone_size: NA; v_call: TRBV7-2; cdr3_nt: TGTGCCAGCAGCTTAAGTCGGCTAGCGGGAGAGACAGATACGCAGTATTTT; cdr3_aa: CASSLSRLAGETDTQYF
j_call: TRBJ2-7; d_call: TRBD2; clone_size: once; v_call: TRBV7-2; cdr3_nt: TGTGCCAGCAGCTTAGCTGGGACTAGCGGGGGGCTATTCGAGCAGTACTTC; cdr3_aa: CASSLAGTSGGLFEQYF
j_call: TRBJ1-6; d_call: TRBD1; clone_size: NA; v_call: TRBV5-1; cdr3_nt: TGCGCCAGCAGCGAGGACAGGACTAATTCACCCCTCCACTTT; cdr3_aa: CASSEDRTNSPLHF
j_call: TRBJ2-5; d_call: NA; clone_size: NA; v_call: TRBV7-9; cdr3_nt: TGTGCCAGCAGCTTAGGGTCCGAGACCCAGTACTTC; cdr3_aa: CASSLGSETQYF
j_call: TRBJ2-7; d_call: NA; clone_size: NA; v_call: TRBV12-3/TRBV12-4; cdr3_nt: TGTGCCAGCAGTTTGAGGGTTGCAGGCTACGAGCAGTACTTC; cdr3_aa: CASSLRVAGYEQYF
j_call: TRBJ1-5; d_call: TRBD1; clone_size: NA; v_call: TRBV6-1; cdr3_nt: TGTGCCAGCATTGGACAGGGGGGACTTTATAGCAATCAGCCCCAGCATTTT; cdr3_aa: CASIGQGGLYSNQPQHF
j_call: TRBJ1-5; d_call: NA; clone_size: few; v_call: TRBV20-1; cdr3_nt: TGCAGTGCCCTTACAGATAGCAATCAGCCCCAGCATTTT; cdr3_aa: CSALTDSNQPQHF
j_call: TRBJ2-1; d_call: NA; clone_size: few; v_call: TRBV15; cdr3_nt: TGTGCCACCAGCGACTCTAACTACAATGAGCAGTTCTTC; cdr3_aa: CATSDSNYNEQFF
j_call: TRBJ2-1; d_call: NA; clone_size: NA; v_call: TRBV20-1; cdr3_nt: TGCAGTGCTAGCTCTTATACAGGCCAAACTTGGTACAATGAGCAGTTCTTC; cdr3_aa: CSASSYTGQTWYNEQFF
j_call: TRBJ1-5; d_call: NA; clone_size: NA; v_call: TRBV4-1; cdr3_nt: TGCGCCAGCAGCCCCAGGCGCCCCCCTAATCAGCCCCAGCATTTT; cdr3_aa: CASSPRRPPNQPQHF
j_call: TRBJ1-2; d_call: TRBD1; clone_size: NA; v_call: TRBV4-3; cdr3_nt: TGCGCCAGCAGCCAAGGGACAGGGGTCCTTCGGTCCTCTGGCGGCTACACCTTC; cdr3_aa: CASSQGTGVLRSSGGYTF
j_call: TRBJ1-6; d_call: NA; clone_size: NA; v_call: TRBV2; cdr3_nt: TGTGCCAGCCGCCGCGGGGCACTTCAACCCCTCCACTTT; cdr3_aa: CASRRGALQPLHF
j_call: TRBJ1-2; d_call: NA; clone_size: NA; v_call: TRBV6-5; cdr3_nt: TGTGCCAGCAGTTACAATAGAAATACCGATGGCTACACCTTC; cdr3_aa: CASSYNRNTDGYTF
j_call: TRBJ2-2; d_call: NA; clone_size: once; v_call: TRBV7-2; cdr3_nt: TGTGCCAGCAGCTTAGGCGTCAGGGCTGGCACCGGGGAGCTGTTTTTT; cdr3_aa: CASSLGVRAGTGELFF
j_call: TRBJ2-7; d_call: TRBD1; clone_size: NA; v_call: TRBV24-1; cdr3_nt: TGTGCCACCACCCGCCGGGACAGGAACACCTACGAGCAGTACTTC; cdr3_aa: CATTRRDRNTYEQYF
j_call: TRBJ2-5; d_call: NA; clone_size: NA; v_call: TRBV15; cdr3_nt: TGTGCCACCTCAGCTAACAGGGCGACTGGGACCCAGTACTTC; cdr3_aa: CATSANRATGTQYF
j_call: TRBJ1-2; d_call: TRBD1; clone_size: few; v_call: TRBV7-9; cdr3_nt: TGTGCCAGCAGCCTTAATACAGGGGGCGGTGGCTACACCTTC; cdr3_aa: CASSLNTGGGGYTF
j_call: TRBJ2-5; d_call: NA; clone_size: hyperexpanded; v_call: TRBV20-1; cdr3_nt: TGCAGTGCTGACCGAGAGACCCAGTACTTC; cdr3_aa: CSADRETQYF
j_call: TRBJ2-3; d_call: TRBD2; clone_size: NA; v_call: TRBV6-4; cdr3_nt: TGTGCCAGCAGCTCCGGACTAGCGGGAAGTGATACGCAGTATTTT; cdr3_aa: CASSSGLAGSDTQYF
j_call: TRBJ2-1; d_call: NA; clone_size: NA; v_call: TRBV7-2; cdr3_nt: TGTGCCAGCAGCTCCCGTGGGGGGGCTAGCGGAAGCTCCTACAATGAGCAGTTCTTC; cdr3_aa: CASSSRGGASGSSYNEQFF
j_call: TRBJ2-5; d_call: NA; clone_size: NA; v_call: TRBV5-4; cdr3_nt: TGTGCCAGCAGCTTGAGATGGGAGACCCAGTACTTC; cdr3_aa: CASSLRWETQYF
j_call: TRBJ2-7; d_call: NA; clone_size: few; v_call: TRBV6-2/TRBV6-3; cdr3_nt: TGTGCCAGCAAACGAGCGGCCGCGGACGAGCAGTACTTC; cdr3_aa: CASKRAAADEQYF
j_call: TRBJ1-6; d_call: NA; clone_size: NA; v_call: TRBV30; cdr3_nt: TGTGCCTGGAGTTTCGGGACATTTAATTCACCCCTCCACTTT; cdr3_aa: CAWSFGTFNSPLHF
j_call: TRBJ1-1; d_call: NA; clone_size: NA; v_call: TRBV7-2; cdr3_nt: TGTGCCAGCAGCCTGGGCCTCGGGGATGAAGCTTTCTTT; cdr3_aa: CASSLGLGDEAFF
j_call: TRBJ1-2; d_call: NA; clone_size: NA; v_call: TRBV10-3; cdr3_nt: TGTGCCATCAGGACAGTCCCCGGCTACACCTTC; cdr3_aa: CAIRTVPGYTF
j_call: TRBJ1-5; d_call: NA; clone_size: NA; v_call: TRBV7-9; cdr3_nt: TGTGCCAGCAGCTTAGGTGCCAGGGGTCGCAATCAGCCCCAGCATTTT; cdr3_aa: CASSLGARGRNQPQHF
j_call: TRBJ1-1; d_call: NA; clone_size: NA; v_call: TRBV20-1; cdr3_nt: TGCAGTGCTGACTCAGCCCAGGGGTACACTGAAGCTTTCTTT; cdr3_aa: CSADSAQGYTEAFF
j_call: TRBJ1-5; d_call: NA; clone_size: few; v_call: TRBV6-1; cdr3_nt: TGTGCCAGCAGCACAGGGAAGGCGCCCCAGCATTTT; cdr3_aa: CASSTGKAPQHF
j_call: TRBJ1-5; d_call: TRBD1; clone_size: NA; v_call: TRBV6-1; cdr3_nt: TGTGCCAGCAGCCGAAGACAGGGGGCGGGTCAGCCCCAGCATTTT; cdr3_aa: CASSRRQGAGQPQHF
j_call: TRBJ1-1; d_call: TRBD1; clone_size: NA; v_call: TRBV20-1; cdr3_nt: TGCAGTGCTAGAGATCCGGCAGGGGGGGACACTGAAGCTTTCTTT; cdr3_aa: CSARDPAGGDTEAFF
j_call: TRBJ1-2; d_call: TRBD1; clone_size: few; v_call: TRBV20-1; cdr3_nt: TGCAGTGCTAGACGAACAGGGGGAGAGGGCTACACCTTC; cdr3_aa: CSARRTGGEGYTF
j_call: TRBJ2-7; d_call: NA; clone_size: NA; v_call: TRBV7-2; cdr3_nt: TGTGCCAGCAGCTTAGAGTATAACGAGCAGTACTTC; cdr3_aa: CASSLEYNEQYF